These 6 T cell receptor beta chains share one sample of origin, sequenced in a study of CD8 T cells in Susac syndrome. RNA, at roughly 0.5 to 1 ug, was reverse transcribed with random hexamers. TCRdb used MiXCR to reprocess the immunoSEQ multiplex PCR reads, holding one entry per CDR3 protein. This repertoire shows approximately 170,000 distinct CDR3 sequences, 90% to 95% found once; its top ten account for roughly 0.08%. The sequencing input was CD4+ T cells from PBMCs. These receptors originate from a human donor in good health.

The V gene is TRBV19, the J gene TRBJ1-3; D unresolved. V was shortened by 8 bases and J by 2 bases, with 13 bases between the two germline ends. This CDR3 spans 14 amino acids. Germline V gene data show CDR1 as LNHDA and CDR2 as SQIVND (reference sequence). The CDR3 DNA sequence: TGTGCCAGTGCTTGGGCTTCGACTGGAAACACCATATATTTT. This codes for CASAWASTGNTIYF.

This chain links TRBV19 with TRBJ2-3; D is ambiguous. CDR1 is LNHDA and CDR2 is SQIVND in the germline V gene (reference sequence). The ends were cut back, 5 bases at V and 5 bases at J, with 26 bases in the middle. The CDR3 consists of 18 residues. In nucleotides, the CDR3 is TGTGCCAGTAGTTCGGCTACTCCCCTACCATCCACGCGAGATACGCAGTATTTT. Translated: CASSSATPLPSTRDTQYF.

Here the CDR3 DNA reads TGTGCCAGCAGCCTCGGTTGGGGGGGTTCACCCCTCCACTTT. It specifies CASSLGWGGSPLHF. This chain connects TRBV12-3 or TRBV12-4 to TRBJ1-6; D possibly corresponds to TRBD1 (5 bases). CDR3 length: 14 amino acids. Between the trimmed V and J ends, which lost 6 bases and 9 bases, there was a span of 15 bases.

J is TRBJ1-1 and V is TRBV2; possible D gene TRBD1, 6 bases. The V end was cut by 8 bases, the J end by 6 bases, with 16 bases between. The CDR3 has 13 amino acids. The V gene's germline CDR1 is SNHLY and CDR2 FYNNEI. The CDR3 nucleotides are TGTGCCAGCCGGAGGGGGGGGACCTCTGAAGCTTTCTTT. It codes for CASRRGGTSEAFF.

V usage is TRBV18 and J usage is TRBJ1-4; unclear D gene. V lost 4 bases and J lost 10, with 16 bases in between. This CDR3 region has 14 residues. Germline loops: CDR1 KGHSH, CDR2 LQKENI. CDR3 bases: TGTGCCAGCTCACAGCGGGAATCGCGGGGAAAACTGTTTTTT. It translates to CASSQRESRGKLFF.

The J gene is TRBJ2-3, the V gene TRBV5-1, with TRBD2 matching over 11 bases. This CDR3 contains 16 residues. CDR1 and CDR2 from the germline V gene are SGHRS and YFSETQ. V lost 5 bases, J lost 0 bases, and 5 bases stayed unmatched. In DNA, the CDR3 is TGCGCCAGCAGGGAGGGACTAGCGGCTAGCACAGATACGCAGTATTTT. As protein: CASREGLAASTDTQYF.